These 16 T cell receptor beta chains were sequenced from one sample in a study of blood T cell repertoires in COVID-19. The repertoire was sequenced with immunoSEQ multiplex PCR; TCRdb's copy has only in-frame clones and lacks some. There are approximately 390,000 clones in the sample; approximately 86% occur only once, and around 1.9% lies in the top ten. Sequencing was performed on PBMCs or T cells enriched from blood (not recorded which). These receptors all come from a woman aged 35 to 49 with acute COVID-19.

The chain recombines TRBV10-1 with TRBJ2-1, with a weak D call TRBD1 (6 bases). The CDR3 sequence is 16 residues long. Germline loops: CDR1 WNHNN, CDR2 SYGVQD (reference sequence). Trimming removed 7 bases at V and 5 bases at J, with 21 bases between. CDR3 sequence reads: CASTRRQVRSHNEQFF. The DNA for the CDR3 is TGCGCCAGCACTAGGAGACAGGTGAGGTCCCACAATGAGCAGTTCTTC.

The chain is built from TRBV7-6 and TRBJ1-2, with TRBD1 as a possible D gene (5 bases). V was clipped by 5 bases and J by 2 bases, with 15 bases between them. CDR3 length equals 15 residues. From germline, CDR1 is SGHVS and CDR2 FNYEAQ. CDR3 nucleotide sequence: TGTGCCAGCAGCCCAAGCGGGGGAGAAAACTATGGCTACACCTTC. Translated: CASSPSGGENYGYTF.

This chain joins TRBV2 and TRBJ2-3; 8 positions agree with TRBD1. The CDR3 has 16 residues. Germline V gene sequence: CDR1 SNHLY, CDR2 FYNNEI. V gave up 5 bases and J gave up 5 bases; unmatched junction bases: 12. The chain's CDR3 is CASSTGTGRGIDTQYF. Written as DNA, the CDR3 is TGTGCCAGCAGTACCGGGACAGGTCGAGGGATAGATACGCAGTATTTT.

The gene calls are TRBV7-9 and TRBJ1-6; D gene unclear. The V gene's germline CDR1 is SEHNR and CDR2 FQNEAQ (reference sequence). The CDR3 runs to 13 residues. V lost 1 base and J 10 bases, leaving 8 bases between the germline ends. CDR3 sequence reads: CASSLEEGSPLHF. CDR3 in DNA: TGTGCCAGCAGCTTAGAGGAGGGATCACCCCTCCACTTT.

The gene calls are TRBV7-6 and TRBJ2-5; the match to TRBD2 covers 11 bases. The CDR3 is made up of 18 amino acids. The V gene end was trimmed by 4 bases and the J gene end by 5 bases; junction bases not matched to a gene: 15. From germline, CDR1 is SGHVS and CDR2 FNYEAQ. In DNA, the CDR3 is TGTGCCAGCAGCTCGACAGGGGTAGCGGGGGGGTTTAGGGAGACCCAGTACTTC. Translated: CASSSTGVAGGFRETQYF.

This clone showed up just a few times. The V call is TRBV5-1, the J call TRBJ1-3, with 7 bases aligning to TRBD1. Unmatched junction bases numbered 7, after V lost 3 bases and J lost 7 bases. There are 14 residues in the CDR3. Germline lookup yields CDR1 SGHRS and CDR2 YFSETQ. In nucleotides, the CDR3 is TGCGCCAGCAGCTCCCGGACAGGCGGGAACACCATATATTTT. This translates into CASSSRTGGNTIYF.

This CDR3 reads CASSQEPWLAGGPPRVDTQYF. The CDR3 region has the DNA TGCGCCAGCAGCCAAGAGCCTTGGCTAGCGGGGGGCCCGCCGCGTGTAGATACGCAGTATTTT. This sequence joins TRBV4-1 and TRBJ2-3; TRBD2 aligns across 11 bases. CDR3 size: 21 residues. V was pared by 0 bases and J by 5 bases, with 19 bases of the junction left unmatched. Per the germline V gene, CDR1 is MGHRA and CDR2 is YSYEKL.

The gene calls are TRBV15 and TRBJ2-3; 7 nucleotides align to TRBD1. From germline, CDR1 is LNHNV and CDR2 YYDKDF (reference sequence). The V segment lost 1 base and the J segment 5 bases; nucleotides outside the gene matches: 9. The CDR3 spans 16 residues. The CDR3 DNA reads as TGTGCCACCAGCAGAGGGGGTTCCCGGGACAGAGATACGCAGTATTTT. Translation: CATSRGGSRDRDTQYF.

The rearrangement joins TRBV10-1 to TRBJ1-3, with D unresolved. Trimming shortened V by 6 bases and J by 0 bases, and 12 bases separated the two germline ends. This CDR3 has 15 residues. In germline, CDR1 is WNHNN, CDR2 SYGVQD (reference sequence). CDR3 sequence: CASSQGESSGNTIYF. CDR3 DNA sequence: TGCGCCAGCAGCCAAGGAGAGAGCTCTGGAAACACCATATATTTT.

V and J are TRBV20-1 and TRBJ2-5; D is unclear. CDR1 and CDR2 from the germline V gene are DFQATT and SNEGSKA (reference sequence). Trimming stripped 3 bases from V and 5 bases from J, with 13 bases between. CDR3 length: 13 amino acids. The CDR3 DNA reads as TGCAGTGCTAGTCCTACGTCCCTGGAGACCCAGTACTTC. Protein sequence: CSASPTSLETQYF.

The rearrangement links TRBV24-1 to TRBJ2-6; D is unclear. The CDR3 totals 15 residues. CDR1 is KGHDR and CDR2 is SFDVKD in the germline V gene. V was trimmed by 3 bases and J by 3 bases, leaving 8 bases between them. The CDR3 DNA follows: TGTGCCACCAGTGATAGGCGGCTTGGGGCCAACGTCCTGACTTTC. It codes for CATSDRRLGANVLTF.

The gene calls are TRBV20-1 and TRBJ2-5; 13 bases agree with TRBD2. The germline V gene has CDR1 DFQATT and CDR2 SNEGSKA (reference sequence). Germline trimming cut 3 bases from V and 9 bases from J; bases unmatched to any gene: 13. The CDR3 is 16 amino acids. The CDR3 region has the DNA TGCAGTGCTAGTGGGACTAGCGGGGACCTCCAGGTGGCCCAGTACTTC. Its translation: CSASGTSGDLQVAQYF.

This clone was recorded only once. This specimen includes other DNA sequences encoding the same CDR3. V is TRBV18 and J is TRBJ2-3; D gene unclear. The CDR3 is 13 residues long. Germline V gene data show CDR1 as KGHSH and CDR2 as LQKENI. Trimming left V 2 bases short and J 4 bases short, with 7 bases between. CDR3 sequence (DNA): TGTGCCAGCTCACCAGGTGCGGCAGATACGCAGTATTTT. It translates to CASSPGAADTQYF.

The genes are TRBV5-1 and TRBJ2-5; tentatively, D is TRBD2 (6 bases). Germline V gene data show CDR1 as SGHRS and CDR2 as YFSETQ. CDR3 size: 16 residues. V dropped 0 bases and J dropped 9 bases, with 21 bases sitting between them. CDR3 sequence reads: CASSLAAGLAWAAQYF. In DNA, the CDR3 is TGCGCCAGCAGCTTGGCCGCGGGGCTAGCCTGGGCGGCCCAGTACTTC. Variable domain in full (rest from reference TRBV5-1 and TRBJ2-5): KAGVTQTPRYLIKTRGQQVTLSCSPISGHRSVSWYQQTPGQGLQFLFEYFSETQRNKGNFPGRFSGRQFSNSRSEMNVSTLELGDSALYLCASSLAAGLAWAAQYFGPGTRLLVL.

This chain links TRBV5-1 with TRBJ1-4; a possible D gene is TRBD1 (5 bases). The CDR3 spans 13 residues. V was shortened by 4 bases and J by 8 bases, with 12 bases between the two germline ends. Germline V gene sequence: CDR1 SGHRS, CDR2 YFSETQ. The CDR3 loop reads CASSPTGKEKLFF. In DNA form, the CDR3 reads TGCGCCAGCAGCCCCACAGGAAAAGAAAAACTGTTTTTT.

This chain connects TRBV7-2 to TRBJ2-2; 9 bases map to TRBD2. The germline V gene has CDR1 SGHTA and CDR2 FQGNSA. Trimming removed 4 bases from V and 4 bases from J; junction bases left unmatched: 4. The CDR3 contains 15 residues. In DNA form, the CDR3 reads TGTGCCAGCAGCTATAGCGGGGGATTCACCGGGGAGCTGTTTTTT. It translates to CASSYSGGFTGELFF.